This T cell receptor beta chain was sequenced for a study of cytomegalovirus exposure and HLA in healthy donors. Study-wide points: Roughly uniform sequencing depth across donors was assumed, possibly incorrectly.

Concerning this clone itself: Its antigen is as yet unknown.

Amplification used 60 Vbeta primers and 13 Jbeta primers. Sequencing was performed with immunoSEQ multiplex PCR; in TCRdb, only in-frame clones are kept and a portion is missing. The sample lists under 200,000 clones; about 80% were seen once. This CDR3 has 17 residues. Looked up from germline, CDR1 is SGHNT and CDR2 is YYREEE (reference sequence). V gave up 3 bases and J gave up 5 bases; unmatched junction bases: 9. The sequence was obtained from a woman under 40 in good health and CMV-seropositive. The genes are TRBV5-4 and TRBJ2-3; 13 bases map to TRBD2. Sequences were obtained from PBMCs. The CDR3: CASSSQGRLAGGDTQYF. CDR3 DNA sequence: TGTGCCAGCAGCTCGCAAGGGAGACTAGCGGGAGGAGATACGCAGTATTTT.